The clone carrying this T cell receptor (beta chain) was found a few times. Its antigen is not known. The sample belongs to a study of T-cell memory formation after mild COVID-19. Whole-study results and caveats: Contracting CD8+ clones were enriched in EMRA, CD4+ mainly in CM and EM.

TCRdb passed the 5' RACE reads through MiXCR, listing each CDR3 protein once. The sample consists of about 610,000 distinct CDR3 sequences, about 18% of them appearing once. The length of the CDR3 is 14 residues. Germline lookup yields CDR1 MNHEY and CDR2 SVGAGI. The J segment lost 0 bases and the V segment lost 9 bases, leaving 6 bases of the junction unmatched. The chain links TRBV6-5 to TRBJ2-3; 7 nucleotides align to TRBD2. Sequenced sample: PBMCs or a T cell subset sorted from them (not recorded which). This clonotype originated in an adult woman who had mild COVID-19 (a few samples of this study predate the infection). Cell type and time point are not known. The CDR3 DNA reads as TGTGCCAGTAAACCGGGAGGTAGCACAGATACGCAGTATTTT. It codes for CASKPGGSTDTQYF.